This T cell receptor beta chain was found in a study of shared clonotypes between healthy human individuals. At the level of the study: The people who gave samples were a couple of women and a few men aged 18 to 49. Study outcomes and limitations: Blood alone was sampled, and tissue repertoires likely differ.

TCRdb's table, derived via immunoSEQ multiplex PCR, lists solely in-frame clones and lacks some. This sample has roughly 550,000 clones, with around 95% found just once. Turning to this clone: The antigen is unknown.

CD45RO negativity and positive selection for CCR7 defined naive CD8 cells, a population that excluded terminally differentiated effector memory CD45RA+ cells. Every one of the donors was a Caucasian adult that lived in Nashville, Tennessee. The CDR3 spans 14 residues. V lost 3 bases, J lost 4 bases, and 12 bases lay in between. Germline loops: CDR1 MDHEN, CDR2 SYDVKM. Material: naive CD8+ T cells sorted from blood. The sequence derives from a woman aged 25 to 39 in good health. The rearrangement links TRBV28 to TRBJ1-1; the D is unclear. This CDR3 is CASSLVGGSTEAFF. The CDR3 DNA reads TGTGCCAGCAGTTTGGTGGGCGGGAGCACTGAAGCTTTCTTT.